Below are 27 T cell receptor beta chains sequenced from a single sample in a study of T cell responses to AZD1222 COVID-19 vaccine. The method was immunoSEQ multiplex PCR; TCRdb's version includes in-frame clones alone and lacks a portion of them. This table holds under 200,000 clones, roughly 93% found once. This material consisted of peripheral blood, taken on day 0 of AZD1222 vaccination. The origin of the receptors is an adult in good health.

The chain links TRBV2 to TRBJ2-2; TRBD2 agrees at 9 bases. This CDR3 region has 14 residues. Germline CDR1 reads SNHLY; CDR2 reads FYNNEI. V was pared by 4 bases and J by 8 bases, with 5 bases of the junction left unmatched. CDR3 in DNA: TGTGCCAGCAGTGCGTCGCGGGGGGGAGGGGAGCTGTTTTTT. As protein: CASSASRGGGELFF.

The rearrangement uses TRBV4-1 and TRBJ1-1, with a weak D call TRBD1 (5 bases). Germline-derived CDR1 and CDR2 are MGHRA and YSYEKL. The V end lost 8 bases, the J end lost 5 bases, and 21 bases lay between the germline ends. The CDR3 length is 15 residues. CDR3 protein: CASSTGREKVTEAFF. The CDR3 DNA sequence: TGCGCCAGCTCTACTGGCAGGGAGAAGGTTACTGAAGCTTTCTTT.

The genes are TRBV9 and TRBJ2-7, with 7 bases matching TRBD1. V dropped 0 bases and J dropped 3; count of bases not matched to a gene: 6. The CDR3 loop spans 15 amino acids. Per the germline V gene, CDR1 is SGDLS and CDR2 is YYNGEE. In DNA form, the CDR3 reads TGTGCCAGCAGCGTAGCTACAGGGGAAGTCTACGAGCAGTACTTC. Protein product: CASSVATGEVYEQYF.

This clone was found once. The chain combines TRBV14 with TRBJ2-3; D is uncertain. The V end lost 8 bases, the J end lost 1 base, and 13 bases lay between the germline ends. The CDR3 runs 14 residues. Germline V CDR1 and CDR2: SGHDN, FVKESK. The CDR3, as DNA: TGTGCCAGCTCGGTAGTAGCCCGCACAGATACGCAGTATTTT. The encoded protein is CASSVVARTDTQYF.

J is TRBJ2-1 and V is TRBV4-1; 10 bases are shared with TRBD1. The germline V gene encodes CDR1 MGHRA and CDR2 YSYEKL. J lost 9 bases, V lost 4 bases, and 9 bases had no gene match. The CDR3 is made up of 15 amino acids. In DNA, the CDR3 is TGCGCCAGCAGCCCGGGACAGGGGCTAGGGGGTGAGCAGTTCTTC. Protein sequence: CASSPGQGLGGEQFF.

CDR3 protein: CASSETGESPLHF. CDR3 nucleotides: TGTGCCAGCAGTGAAACAGGGGAATCACCCCTCCACTTT. The V call is TRBV25-1, the J call TRBJ1-6, with 7 positions matching TRBD1. V was clipped by 2 bases and J by 10 bases; unmatched bases: 2. This CDR3 region has 13 residues. From germline, CDR1 is MGHDK and CDR2 SYGVNS.

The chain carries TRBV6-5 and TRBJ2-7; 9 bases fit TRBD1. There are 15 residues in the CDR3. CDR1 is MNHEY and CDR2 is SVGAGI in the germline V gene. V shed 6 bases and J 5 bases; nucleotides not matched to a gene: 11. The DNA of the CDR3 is TGTGCCAGCAGGGCTTCCGGGACAGGGAACAACGAGCAGTACTTC. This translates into CASRASGTGNNEQYF.

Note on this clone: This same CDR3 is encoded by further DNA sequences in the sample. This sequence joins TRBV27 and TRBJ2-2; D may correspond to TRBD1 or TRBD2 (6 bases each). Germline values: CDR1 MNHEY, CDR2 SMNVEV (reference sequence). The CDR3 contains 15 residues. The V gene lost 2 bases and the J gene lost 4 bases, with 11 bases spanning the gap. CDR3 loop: CASSLRGLGTGELFF. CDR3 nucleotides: TGTGCCAGCAGTTTACGGGGGCTTGGCACCGGGGAGCTGTTTTTT.

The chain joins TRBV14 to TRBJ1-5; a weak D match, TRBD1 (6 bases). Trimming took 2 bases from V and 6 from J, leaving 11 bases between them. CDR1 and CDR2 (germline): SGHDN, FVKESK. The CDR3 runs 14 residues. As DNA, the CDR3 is TGTGCCAGCAGCCAAACAGGGTATGGTCAGCCCCAGCATTTT. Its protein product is CASSQTGYGQPQHF.

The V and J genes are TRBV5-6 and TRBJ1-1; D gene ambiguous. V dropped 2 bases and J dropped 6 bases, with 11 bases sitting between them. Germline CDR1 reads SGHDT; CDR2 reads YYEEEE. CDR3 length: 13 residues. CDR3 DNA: TGTGCCAGCAGCTTCGTTGGTGGGCCTGAAGCTTTCTTT. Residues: CASSFVGGPEAFF.

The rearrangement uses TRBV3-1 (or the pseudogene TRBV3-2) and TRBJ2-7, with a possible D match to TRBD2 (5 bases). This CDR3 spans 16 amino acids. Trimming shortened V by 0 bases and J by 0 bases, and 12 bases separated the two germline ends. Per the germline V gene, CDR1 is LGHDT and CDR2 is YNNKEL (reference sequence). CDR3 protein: CASSQDVRESSYEQYF. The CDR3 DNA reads TGTGCCAGCAGCCAAGATGTGAGGGAAAGCTCCTACGAGCAGTACTTC.

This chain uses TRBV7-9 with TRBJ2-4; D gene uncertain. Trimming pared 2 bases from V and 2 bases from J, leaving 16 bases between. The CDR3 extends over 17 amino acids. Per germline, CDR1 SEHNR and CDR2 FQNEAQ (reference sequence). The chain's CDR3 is CASSLSASSGTKNIQYF. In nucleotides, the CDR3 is TGTGCCAGCAGCTTATCGGCTTCATCGGGTACCAAAAACATTCAGTACTTC.

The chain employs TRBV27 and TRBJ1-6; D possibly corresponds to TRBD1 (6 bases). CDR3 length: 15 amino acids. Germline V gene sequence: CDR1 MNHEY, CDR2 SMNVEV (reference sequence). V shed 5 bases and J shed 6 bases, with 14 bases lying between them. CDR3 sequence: CASSVGQRSNSPLHF. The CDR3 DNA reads TGTGCCAGCAGTGTAGGACAGAGGAGTAATTCACCCCTCCACTTT.

In DNA, the CDR3 is TGTGCCAGCAGTTTGCTAGCGGGAGGGGAGTTGGCAGATACGCAGTATTTT. This encodes CASSLLAGGELADTQYF. This chain links TRBV27 with TRBJ2-3, with TRBD2 matching over 12 bases. J gave up 4 bases and V 3 bases, and 8 bases lay outside the gene matches. From germline, CDR1 is MNHEY and CDR2 SMNVEV (reference sequence). The CDR3 loop spans 17 amino acids.

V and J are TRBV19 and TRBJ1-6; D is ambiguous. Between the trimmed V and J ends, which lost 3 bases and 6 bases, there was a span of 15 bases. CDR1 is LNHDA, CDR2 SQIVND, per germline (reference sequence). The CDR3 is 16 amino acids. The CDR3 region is CASSIFPGSFNSPLHF. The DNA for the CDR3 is TGTGCCAGTAGTATCTTCCCCGGGAGTTTTAATTCACCCCTCCACTTT.

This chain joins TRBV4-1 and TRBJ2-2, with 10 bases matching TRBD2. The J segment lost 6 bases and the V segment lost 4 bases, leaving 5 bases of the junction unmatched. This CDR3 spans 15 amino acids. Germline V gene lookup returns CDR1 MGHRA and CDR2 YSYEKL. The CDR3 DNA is TGCGCCAGCAGCCTCCTAGCGGGAGATCCCGGGGAGCTGTTTTTT. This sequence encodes CASSLLAGDPGELFF.

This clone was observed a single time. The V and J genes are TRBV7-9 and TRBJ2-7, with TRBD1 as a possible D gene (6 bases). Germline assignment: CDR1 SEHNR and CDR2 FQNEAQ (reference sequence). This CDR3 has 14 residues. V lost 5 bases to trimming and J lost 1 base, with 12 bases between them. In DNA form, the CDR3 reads TGTGCCAGCAGCGCGGACAGACTTTCCTACGAGCAGTACTTC. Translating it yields CASSADRLSYEQYF.

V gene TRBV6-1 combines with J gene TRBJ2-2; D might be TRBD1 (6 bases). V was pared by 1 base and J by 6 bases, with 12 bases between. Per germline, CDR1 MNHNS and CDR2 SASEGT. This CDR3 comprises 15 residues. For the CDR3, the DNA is TGTGCCAGCAGTGAAGGCGCAGGGGTCTCCGGGGAGCTGTTTTTT. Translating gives CASSEGAGVSGELFF.

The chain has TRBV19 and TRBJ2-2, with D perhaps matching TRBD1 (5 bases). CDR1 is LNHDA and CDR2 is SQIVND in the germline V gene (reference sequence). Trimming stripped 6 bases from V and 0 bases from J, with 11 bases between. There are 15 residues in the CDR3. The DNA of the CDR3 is TGTGCCAGTAGGGTAGGGGCAGCGAACACCGGGGAGCTGTTTTTT. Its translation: CASRVGAANTGELFF.

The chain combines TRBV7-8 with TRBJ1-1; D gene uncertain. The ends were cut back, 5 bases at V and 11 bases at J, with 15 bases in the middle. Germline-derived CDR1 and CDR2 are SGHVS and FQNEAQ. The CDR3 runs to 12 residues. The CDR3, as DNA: TGTGCCAGCAGCCAACCCGGGGAATCGGCTTTCTTT. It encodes CASSQPGESAFF.

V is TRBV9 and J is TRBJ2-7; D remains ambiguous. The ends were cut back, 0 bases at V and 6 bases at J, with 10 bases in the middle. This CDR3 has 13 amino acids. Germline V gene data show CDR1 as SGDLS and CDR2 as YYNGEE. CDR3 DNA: TGTGCCAGCAGCGTAGGCGTTAGTGGCGAGCAGTACTTC. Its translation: CASSVGVSGEQYF.

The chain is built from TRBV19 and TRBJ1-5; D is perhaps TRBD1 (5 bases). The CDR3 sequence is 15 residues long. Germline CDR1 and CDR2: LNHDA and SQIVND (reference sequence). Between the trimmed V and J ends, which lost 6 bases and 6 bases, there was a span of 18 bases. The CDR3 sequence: CASSPPDIRGQPQHF. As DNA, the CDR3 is TGTGCCAGTAGCCCCCCGGACATAAGGGGTCAGCCCCAGCATTTT.

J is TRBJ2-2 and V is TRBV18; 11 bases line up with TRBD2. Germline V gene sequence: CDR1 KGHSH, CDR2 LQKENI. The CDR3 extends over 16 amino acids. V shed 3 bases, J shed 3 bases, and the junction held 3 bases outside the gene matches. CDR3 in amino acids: CASSPTSGAYTGELFF. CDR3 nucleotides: TGTGCCAGCTCACCGACTAGCGGGGCCTACACCGGGGAGCTGTTTTTT.

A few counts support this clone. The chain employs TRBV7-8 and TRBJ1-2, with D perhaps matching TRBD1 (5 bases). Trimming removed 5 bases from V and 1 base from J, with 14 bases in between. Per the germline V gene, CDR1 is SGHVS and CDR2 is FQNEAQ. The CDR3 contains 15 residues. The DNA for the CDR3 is TGTGCCAGCAGCCCAGAGGGGACCCTTAACTATGGCTACACCTTC. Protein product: CASSPEGTLNYGYTF.

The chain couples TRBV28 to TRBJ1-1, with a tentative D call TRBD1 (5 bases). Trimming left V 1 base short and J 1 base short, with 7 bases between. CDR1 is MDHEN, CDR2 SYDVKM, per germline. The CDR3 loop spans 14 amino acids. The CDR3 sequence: CASSLFGGNTEAFF. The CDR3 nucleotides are TGTGCCAGCAGTTTATTTGGGGGGAACACTGAAGCTTTCTTT.

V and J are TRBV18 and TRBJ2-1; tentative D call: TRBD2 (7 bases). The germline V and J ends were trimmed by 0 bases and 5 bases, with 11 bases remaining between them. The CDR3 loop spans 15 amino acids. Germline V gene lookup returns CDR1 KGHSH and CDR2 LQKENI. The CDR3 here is CASSPPGGRDNEQFF. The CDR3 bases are TGTGCCAGCTCACCACCCGGGGGGCGCGACAATGAGCAGTTCTTC.

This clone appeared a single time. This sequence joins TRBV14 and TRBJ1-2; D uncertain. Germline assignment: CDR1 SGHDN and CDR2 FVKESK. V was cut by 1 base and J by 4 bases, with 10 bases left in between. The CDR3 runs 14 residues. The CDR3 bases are TGTGCCAGCAGCCAAGCTCGGCTGCCCTATGGCTACACCTTC. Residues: CASSQARLPYGYTF.